These 26 T cell receptor beta chains were sequenced from one sample in a study of cytomegalovirus exposure and HLA in healthy donors. The method was immunoSEQ multiplex PCR; TCRdb's version includes in-frame clones alone and lacks a portion of them. The sample has under 300,000 clones; roughly 86% are singletons. The sequenced sample consisted of PBMCs. The receptors shown here come from a woman between 25 and 40 years old in good health and CMV-seropositive.

A single count supports this clone. The CDR3 DNA reads TGTGCCAGTAGTCCCACCGGGACAGGGGTCAATGAGCAGTTCTTC. Translated, it gives CASSPTGTGVNEQFF. The rearrangement joins TRBV19 to TRBJ2-1; 10 bases agree with TRBD1. Germline V gene data show CDR1 as LNHDA and CDR2 as SQIVND (reference sequence). The length of the CDR3 is 15 residues. V shed 5 bases and J 6 bases; nucleotides not matched to a gene: 7.

This clone turned up a few times. The rearrangement joins TRBV2 to TRBJ1-5; D is uncertain. The V end lost 3 bases, the J end lost 3 bases, and 15 bases lay between the germline ends. The CDR3 length is 16 residues. Germline V gives CDR1 SNHLY, CDR2 FYNNEI. The CDR3 loop reads CASSDPGEGANQPQHF. In nucleotides, the CDR3 is TGTGCCAGCAGTGACCCGGGAGAGGGCGCCAATCAGCCCCAGCATTTT.

The V and J genes are TRBV4-1 and TRBJ2-5, with D unclear. V lost 4 bases to trimming and J lost 2 bases, with 14 bases between them. Germline V lookup: CDR1 MGHRA, CDR2 YSYEKL. There are 15 residues in the CDR3. Written as DNA, the CDR3 is TGCGCCAGCAGCCGCCGTAGCACTCTACAAGAGACCCAGTACTTC. It translates to CASSRRSTLQETQYF.

The V call is TRBV5-4, the J call TRBJ1-1; D is unclear. The CDR3 loop spans 15 amino acids. V was clipped by 2 bases and J by 0 bases, with 11 bases between them. Germline V CDR1 and CDR2: SGHNT, YYREEE (reference sequence). The CDR3 DNA reads TGTGCCAGCAGCTTATTTGGGCGTCTGAACACTGAAGCTTTCTTT. Its translation is CASSLFGRLNTEAFF.

The rearrangement joins TRBV19 to TRBJ2-7, with TRBD1 matching over 8 bases. The V segment lost 1 base and the J segment 0 bases; nucleotides outside the gene matches: 11. Germline CDR1 and CDR2: LNHDA and SQIVND (reference sequence). The CDR3 is 18 amino acids. CDR3 sequence: CASSIGPPTGVSSYEQYF. The CDR3 DNA reads as TGTGCCAGTAGTATAGGCCCCCCGACAGGGGTCTCCTCCTACGAGCAGTACTTC.

This CDR3 is CSVALGLSPHRQFF. In nucleotides, the CDR3 is TGCAGCGTTGCCCTCGGACTATCCCCTCATCGGCAGTTCTTC. V usage is TRBV29-1 and J usage is TRBJ2-1; the D gene is possibly TRBD2 (6 bases). CDR1 SQVTM and CDR2 ANQGSEA come from the germline V gene. Between the trimmed V and J ends, which lost 4 bases and 12 bases, there was a span of 22 bases. The CDR3 spans 14 residues.

The chain combines TRBV5-4 with TRBJ2-1; 11 bases fit TRBD2. Germline CDR1 is SGHNT and CDR2 is YYREEE (reference sequence). V lost 4 bases and J lost 3; bases outside the gene matches: 3. This CDR3 spans 15 amino acids. The CDR3 coding sequence is TGTGCCAGCAGCCCCGGGACTAGCGGCTACAATGAGCAGTTCTTC. It yields the protein CASSPGTSGYNEQFF.

J is TRBJ2-3 and V is TRBV27; TRBD2 agrees at 8 bases. The CDR3 totals 16 residues. Germline CDR1 is MNHEY and CDR2 is SMNVEV (reference sequence). Trimming cost V 8 bases and J 2 bases; bases outside gene matches: 12. CDR3 in DNA: TGTGCCAGCGGTCGGGGGGGGGCCCGAAACACAGATACGCAGTATTTT. Residues: CASGRGGARNTDTQYF.

The V call is TRBV19, the J call TRBJ2-4, with D possibly TRBD1 on 5 matching bases. V gave up 3 bases and J gave up 4 bases, with 13 bases separating them. Germline CDR1 LNHDA, CDR2 SQIVND (reference sequence). The CDR3 consists of 15 residues. The CDR3 nucleotides are TGTGCCAGTAGTATCACGGCAGGGAATAAAAACATTCAGTACTTC. Its protein is CASSITAGNKNIQYF.

This clone was seen once. The chain links TRBV10-3 to TRBJ2-3; 12 positions agree with TRBD2. The CDR3 sequence is 16 residues long. Germline lookup yields CDR1 ENHRY and CDR2 SYGVKD. V lost 10 bases to trimming and J lost 0 bases; unmatched junction nucleotides: 8. The CDR3 region has the DNA TGTGCCACAGGACCAGGGACTAGCGGGAGCACAGATACGCAGTATTTT. Its protein is CATGPGTSGSTDTQYF.

This rearrangement joins TRBV28 to TRBJ2-2; 10 positions match TRBD2. Germline-derived CDR1 and CDR2 are MDHEN and SYDVKM. This CDR3 comprises 16 residues. V lost 6 bases and J lost 1; bases outside the gene matches: 5. This CDR3 reads CASRPTSGVNTGELFF. The CDR3 DNA sequence: TGTGCCAGCAGACCTACTAGCGGGGTGAACACCGGGGAGCTGTTTTTT.

The chain couples TRBV4-1 to TRBJ1-3; 8 bases are a match to TRBD1. Germline lookup yields CDR1 MGHRA and CDR2 YSYEKL. This CDR3 is built from 17 residues. Unmatched junction bases numbered 12, after V lost 4 bases and J lost 4 bases. The CDR3 is CASSLYQTGATGNTIYF. DNA of the CDR3: TGCGCCAGCAGCCTCTACCAGACAGGGGCGACCGGAAACACCATATATTTT.

The V and J genes are TRBV15 and TRBJ2-2, with a possible D match to TRBD1 (6 bases). The CDR3 is 15 residues long. The V and J ends lost 2 bases and 3 bases respectively, with 10 bases between them. Germline values: CDR1 LNHNV, CDR2 YYDKDF (reference sequence). In nucleotides, the CDR3 is TGTGCCACCAGCAGACAGGGGCTCGACACCGGGGAGCTGTTTTTT. Its protein product is CATSRQGLDTGELFF.

With respect to this clone: Other DNA sequences within the sample encode an identical CDR3. V is TRBV11-3 and J is TRBJ2-1, with 8 bases that match TRBD2. The V segment lost 2 bases and the J segment 3 bases; nucleotides outside the gene matches: 0. This CDR3 comprises 14 residues. Germline lookup yields CDR1 SGHNT and CDR2 YENEEA. The CDR3 coding sequence is TGTGCCAGCAGCTTAACTAGCGGCTACAATGAGCAGTTCTTC. It translates to CASSLTSGYNEQFF.

This chain links TRBV4-1 with TRBJ1-1; the match to TRBD1 covers 9 bases. The J segment lost 4 bases and the V segment lost 4 bases, leaving 7 bases of the junction unmatched. The CDR3 spans 15 residues. Looked up from germline, CDR1 is MGHRA and CDR2 is YSYEKL. The CDR3 coding sequence is TGCGCCAGCAGCCCCTGGACAGGGGTATCCACTGAAGCTTTCTTT. Protein sequence: CASSPWTGVSTEAFF.

This clone was picked up a small number of times. The V gene is TRBV2, the J gene TRBJ1-4; D is unclear. The ends were cut back, 7 bases at V and 6 bases at J, with 6 bases in the middle. This CDR3 has 11 amino acids. Per the germline V gene, CDR1 is SNHLY and CDR2 is FYNNEI. This chain's CDR3 is CASNYYEKLFF. In nucleotides, the CDR3 is TGTGCCAGCAACTACTATGAAAAACTGTTTTTT.

This clone was found a few times. The chain uses TRBV28 and TRBJ1-2; D perhaps matches TRBD1 (5 bases). The CDR3 spans 13 residues. The V end was cut by 5 bases, the J end by 2 bases, with 9 bases between. The germline V gene has CDR1 MDHEN and CDR2 SYDVKM. CDR3 sequence: CASSIPGNYGYTF. DNA for the CDR3: TGTGCCAGCAGTATTCCAGGGAACTATGGCTACACCTTC.

The chain employs TRBV30 and TRBJ2-2; D gene uncertain. Per germline, CDR1 GTSNPN and CDR2 SVGIG (reference sequence). This CDR3 has 13 amino acids. V was cut by 5 bases and J by 7 bases, with 14 bases left in between. The CDR3, as DNA: TGTGCCTGGCAACCGCTGGCCAGCGGGGAGCTGTTTTTT. Translated: CAWQPLASGELFF.

V usage is TRBV19 and J usage is TRBJ2-7, with D tentatively TRBD2 (6 bases). V lost 1 base, J lost 2 bases, and 15 bases lay in between. Germline CDR1 LNHDA, CDR2 SQIVND (reference sequence). There are 16 residues in the CDR3. DNA of the CDR3: TGTGCCAGTAGTATAGTGCCGGCTAGCGAACCCTACGAGCAGTACTTC. Its protein is CASSIVPASEPYEQYF.

The J gene is TRBJ1-2, the V gene TRBV28, with 7 bases identical to TRBD1. The germline V gene has CDR1 MDHEN and CDR2 SYDVKM. This CDR3 has 14 residues. V gave up 7 bases and J gave up 2 bases; unmatched junction bases: 7. The CDR3 here is CASNRVRGNYGYTF. CDR3 in DNA: TGTGCCAGCAATCGGGTCAGGGGGAACTATGGCTACACCTTC.

The chain couples TRBV7-9 to TRBJ2-7; TRBD1 aligns across 9 bases. V shed 5 bases and J 7 bases; nucleotides not matched to a gene: 6. The CDR3 is 13 amino acids. From germline, CDR1 is SEHNR and CDR2 FQNEAQ (reference sequence). CDR3 loop: CASSGDRDREQYF. The CDR3 region has the DNA TGTGCCAGCAGCGGGGACAGGGATCGGGAGCAGTACTTC. Together with reference TRBV7-9 and TRBJ2-7, the CDR3 gives the full variable domain: DTGVSQNPRHKITKRGQNVTFRCDPISEHNRLYWYRQTLGQGPEFLTYFQNEAQLEKSRLLSDRFSAERPKGSFSTLEIQRTEQGDSAMYLCASSGDRDREQYFGPGTRLTVT.

The rearrangement links TRBV4-1 to TRBJ2-5; 7 bases are a match to TRBD1. This CDR3 has 16 residues. With 0 bases clipped from V and 5 bases from J, the junction kept 9 bases outside the gene matches. The germline gives CDR1 MGHRA, CDR2 YSYEKL. The CDR3 bases are TGCGCCAGCAGCCAAGATCATCGGGGACAGACGGAGACCCAGTACTTC. Encoded protein: CASSQDHRGQTETQYF.

The rearrangement joins TRBV25-1 to TRBJ1-2, with 8 nucleotides matching TRBD1. Germline CDR1 reads MGHDK; CDR2 reads SYGVNS. The CDR3 is 14 amino acids. The V gene end was trimmed by 3 bases and the J gene end by 6 bases; junction bases not matched to a gene: 6. In DNA form, the CDR3 reads TGTGCCAGCAGTGACTGGACAGGGACACATGGCTACACCTTC. This sequence encodes CASSDWTGTHGYTF.

This clone was observed once. The CDR3 loop is CASSQTGVMWEKLFF. For the CDR3, the DNA is TGTGCCAGCTCACAGACAGGCGTTATGTGGGAAAAACTGTTTTTT. This chain uses TRBV18 with TRBJ1-4; perhaps TRBD1 as D (6 bases). The CDR3 has 15 residues. Germline CDR1 reads KGHSH; CDR2 reads LQKENI. Trimming shortened V by 4 bases and J by 8 bases, and 17 bases separated the two germline ends.

This rearrangement joins TRBV25-1 to TRBJ2-7; a possible D gene is TRBD2 (6 bases). V was cut by 5 bases and J by 3 bases, with 11 bases left in between. Germline assignment: CDR1 MGHDK and CDR2 SYGVNS. This CDR3 is built from 13 residues. CDR3 sequence (DNA): TGTGCCAGCAGTTCCGGGAGCCGCTACGAGCAGTACTTC. Protein: CASSSGSRYEQYF.

This rearrangement joins TRBV7-8 to TRBJ2-1; 9 bases map to TRBD2. V shed 1 base, J shed 9 bases, and the junction held 10 bases outside the gene matches. The CDR3 consists of 16 residues. Per the germline V gene, CDR1 is SGHVS and CDR2 is FQNEAQ. In DNA form, the CDR3 reads TGTGCCAGCAGCTTAGTGGGGCGGGAGGGCCACATTGAGCAGTTCTTC. Translation: CASSLVGREGHIEQFF.